These T cell receptor beta chains were read from a single sample in a study of sequential checkpoint blockade in melanoma. Data came from immunoSEQ multiplex PCR; TCRdb stores just in-frame clones and leaves some out. The sample has 25,000 to 30,000 clones, approximately 86% seen once. The material sequenced was CD8+ T cells sorted from blood (inferred from file names), taken from a patient given nivolumab and ipilimumab in sequence. The receptors here all came from a human donor with melanoma. Each CDR3 is given with its conserved first and last residue. D genes are given only for firm matches. The listing skips clone size in some rows; elsewhere it reads once, few, many or a size class.

CDR3aa	CDR3nt	abundance	j_gene	v_gene	d_gene
CASSQMGGNQPQHF	TGTGCCAGCAGCCAAATGGGGGGTAATCAGCCCCAGCATTTT	-	TRBJ1-5	TRBV7-6	-
CSDCGFGCFGHTF	TGCAGCGATTGCGGTTTTGGGTGCTTTGGCCACACCTTC	once	TRBJ1-2	TRBV29-1	-
CASRGGGTEIPNEQFF	TGTGCCAGCAGGGGCGGGGGGACAGAAATTCCCAATGAGCAGTTCTTC	-	TRBJ2-1	TRBV27	-
CASSLSALAGGINEQFF	TGTGCCAGCAGCCTTTCCGCTCTAGCGGGAGGGATCAATGAGCAGTTCTTC	-	TRBJ2-1	TRBV9	TRBD2
CASSEVRYNEQFF	TGTGCCAGCAGTGAAGTACGGTACAATGAGCAGTTCTTC	-	TRBJ2-1	TRBV6-1	-
CASSSPDRGEGYTF	TGTGCCAGCAGTTCCCCGGACAGGGGAGAAGGCTACACCTTC	-	TRBJ1-2	TRBV27	TRBD1
CASSQDRVGYTF	TGTGCCAGCAGCCAAGATCGGGTGGGCTACACCTTC	-	TRBJ1-2	TRBV14	-
CASSSSLGGASSYNEQFF	TGTGCCAGCAGCTCCTCCCTAGGTGGCGCGAGCTCCTACAATGAGCAGTTCTTC	-	TRBJ2-1	TRBV11-2	-
CASSVGQLALGNEQFF	TGTGCCAGCAGCGTAGGGCAACTAGCGCTGGGCAATGAGCAGTTCTTC	-	TRBJ2-1	TRBV9	TRBD2
CASSPRRGNYGYTF	TGTGCCAGCAGTCCGCGGAGGGGCAACTATGGCTACACCTTC	-	TRBJ1-2	TRBV11-2	-
CASSGTTGTNFQETQYF	TGTGCCAGCAGTGGGACAACCGGGACAAATTTTCAAGAGACCCAGTACTTC	-	TRBJ2-5	TRBV6-1	-
CASSVGRAGELFF	TGTGCCAGCAGTGTCGGCAGGGCCGGGGAGCTGTTTTTT	-	TRBJ2-2	TRBV6-6	-
CASGETGGSEKLFF	TGTGCCAGCGGGGAGACAGGGGGCTCTGAAAAACTGTTTTTT	few	TRBJ1-4	TRBV9	TRBD1
CASSFERGATDTQYF	TGTGCCAGCAGTTTCGAGCGGGGGGCCACAGATACGCAGTATTTT	-	TRBJ2-3	TRBV27	TRBD2
CAASGTGGSEAFF	TGTGCCGCCTCCGGGACAGGGGGCTCTGAGGCTTTCTTT	once	TRBJ1-1	TRBV10-3	TRBD1
CASSSRGGTGPQHF	TGTGCCAGCAGCTCCCGAGGGGGCACAGGGCCCCAGCATTTT	-	TRBJ1-5	TRBV13	TRBD1
CASGHIQETQYF	TGCGCCAGCGGACATATCCAAGAGACCCAGTACTTC	-	TRBJ2-5	TRBV10-2	-
CASSLPLQEYPNYGYTF	TGTGCCAGCAGCTTACCACTACAGGAGTACCCTAACTATGGCTACACCTTC	few	TRBJ1-2	TRBV7-2	-
CAWSAPTGDGYTF	TGTGCCTGGAGTGCCCCGACAGGAGATGGCTACACCTTC	-	TRBJ1-2	TRBV30	-
CASSGTGNLDTQYF	TGTGCCAGCAGTGGTACAGGGAACTTGGATACGCAGTATTTT	-	TRBJ2-3	TRBV6-4	-
CASSHGTAYNYGYTF	TGCGCCAGCAGCCACGGGACAGCTTATAACTATGGCTACACCTTC	-	TRBJ1-2	TRBV4-3	TRBD1
CASSQDRDEQFF	TGTGCCAGCAGCCAAGATCGGGATGAGCAGTTCTTC	-	TRBJ2-1	TRBV4-2	-
CASSLAPGYNEKLFF	TGTGCCAGCAGTTTAGCGCCAGGCTATAATGAAAAACTGTTTTTT	-	TRBJ1-4	TRBV27	-
CASSLASRDRPYEQYF	TGTGCCAGCAGCTTAGCGAGCCGGGACAGACCCTACGAGCAGTACTTC	few	TRBJ2-7	TRBV7-2	TRBD1
CASRVTGGDAGANVLTF	TGCGCCAGCAGAGTTACAGGGGGGGACGCTGGGGCCAACGTCCTGACTTTC	-	TRBJ2-6	TRBV5-1	-
CASSRYSRGHQPQHF	TGTGCCAGCAGCCGGTATTCCAGGGGGCATCAGCCCCAGCATTTT	-	TRBJ1-5	TRBV6-5	TRBD1
CASSRRDFSTDTQYF	TGTGCCAGCAGCCGCCGGGACTTTAGCACAGATACGCAGTATTTT	-	TRBJ2-3	TRBV7-9	-
CASSWQGSYNEQFF	TGTGCCAGCAGTTGGCAGGGGTCCTACAATGAGCAGTTCTTC	-	TRBJ2-1	TRBV27	-
CASSSRLVFPDTQYF	TGTGCCAGCAGCTCTAGGCTAGTTTTCCCGGATACGCAGTATTTT	-	TRBJ2-3	TRBV2	-
CASSSAGGPNEQFF	TGTGCCAGTAGTAGCGCAGGGGGGCCCAATGAGCAGTTCTTC	once	TRBJ2-1	TRBV19	-
CASSIGYGSGHEQFF	TGTGCCAGTAGTATAGGATACGGGAGCGGACATGAGCAGTTCTTC	-	TRBJ2-1	TRBV19	-
CASSLSLASTDTQYF	TGTGCCAGCAGTTTATCACTAGCTAGCACAGATACGCAGTATTTT	-	TRBJ2-3	TRBV27	-
CASSSGQGPNYGYTF	TGTGCCAGCAGTTCGGGACAGGGACCTAACTATGGCTACACCTTC	-	TRBJ1-2	TRBV27	TRBD1
CATILPGQGMNEQYF	TGCGCCACTATTTTACCGGGACAGGGAATGAACGAGCAGTACTTC	-	TRBJ2-7	TRBV5-1	TRBD1
CASSLAGGLGNQPQHF	TGTGCCAGCAGCTTAGCAGGAGGGTTGGGAAATCAGCCCCAGCATTTT	-	TRBJ1-5	TRBV7-6	-
CASSSPLTGGNEKLFF	TGTGCCAGCAGCTCGCCCTTGACAGGGGGGAATGAAAAACTGTTTTTT	-	TRBJ1-4	TRBV11-2	TRBD1
CASGQEYTGEGPYEQYF	TGTGCCAGCGGCCAAGAATATACGGGAGAGGGCCCCTACGAGCAGTACTTC	-	TRBJ2-7	TRBV4-2	-
CASSQGPDRVSYEQYF	TGCGCCAGCAGCCAAGGCCCGGACAGGGTATCCTACGAGCAGTACTTC	-	TRBJ2-7	TRBV4-1	TRBD1
CASSPLYTDTQYF	TGTGCCAGCAGTCCCCTTTACACAGATACGCAGTATTTT	-	TRBJ2-3	TRBV6-6	-
CASSLVLEGSHEQYF	TGTGCCAGCAGCTTGGTTCTGGAGGGGTCTCACGAGCAGTACTTC	-	TRBJ2-7	TRBV5-4	-
CASSRSRDSNQPQHF	TGTGCCAGTAGTAGGTCCAGGGATAGCAATCAGCCCCAGCATTTT	few	TRBJ1-5	TRBV19	-
CASSLERGQPQHF	TGTGCCAGCAGCTTAGAAAGGGGGCAGCCCCAGCATTTT	-	TRBJ1-5	TRBV13	-
CASSQLLGGPADTQYF	TGCGCCAGCAGCCAACTCCTGGGGGGGCCAGCAGATACGCAGTATTTT	-	TRBJ2-3	TRBV4-3	-
CASSPIAGGSYEQYF	TGTGCCAGCAGCCCGATAGCGGGAGGCTCCTACGAGCAGTACTTC	-	TRBJ2-7	TRBV13	TRBD2
CASNEFTGGTEAFF	TGTGCCAGTAACGAATTTACAGGGGGTACTGAAGCTTTCTTT	-	TRBJ1-1	TRBV19	TRBD1
CASSRDRGNEQYF	TGTGCCAGCAGCAGGGACAGAGGGAACGAGCAGTACTTC	-	TRBJ2-7	TRBV13	TRBD1
CASSIDAGGYGYTF	TGTGCCAGTAGTATTGATGCAGGGGGTTATGGCTACACCTTC	few	TRBJ1-2	TRBV19	TRBD1
CASSLGLAASYNEQFF	TGCGCCAGCAGCTTGGGACTAGCGGCTTCCTACAATGAGCAGTTCTTC	-	TRBJ2-1	TRBV5-1	TRBD2
CAIVGQYF	TGTGCGATAGTCGGGCAGTACTTC	-	TRBJ2-7	TRBV10-3	-